The present entry profiles one T cell receptor beta chain with its context. Sequenced by immunoSEQ multiplex PCR; TCRdb stores in-frame clones only, minus some. The table lists around 67,000 clones, about 96% of them singletons. The data belong to a study of shared T cell receptors in the human thymus. Trimming took off 0 bases at V and 3 bases at J, with 13 bases between the two ends. The CDR3 runs to 16 residues. CDR1 and CDR2 (germline): SGHKS, YYEKEE (reference sequence). Sequenced: thymocytes. The sequence was collected from a human donor. The genes are TRBV5-5 and TRBJ1-5; weak D call: TRBD1 (6 bases). CDR3 in amino acids: CASSLGVDRHNQPQHF. The CDR3 DNA reads as TGTGCCAGCAGCTTGGGTGTCGACAGGCACAATCAGCCCCAGCATTTT.